The rows below give T cell receptor beta chains drawn from one sample of a study of beta chain features in type 1 diabetes. Method: immunoSEQ multiplex PCR; TCRdb's copy keeps in-frame clones and lacks some. Here the sample spans fewer than 300,000 clones, under 13% being singletons. Sequenced material: naive CD4+ T cells from blood. All receptors derive from a man younger than 40 with type 1 diabetes. Each CDR3 is given with its conserved first and last residue. Only some rows state a clone size, as once, few, many or a class for expanded clones.

TRBV30,few,CAWRGLAGGTSYNEQFF
TRBV5-4,few,CASRPTGVYGYTF
TRBV6-4,few,CASSRDTHQPQHF
TRBV19,NA,CASRSLGGNEQFF
TRBV28,few,CASSSSGTPGGGYTF
TRBV5-5,few,CASSFSGGVRETQYF
TRBV7-2,few,CASSLFAETGELFF
TRBV28,few,CASRISTGTGGNSPLHF
TRBV18,few,CASSQGAANADTQYF
TRBV7-8,few,CASRDTGGNEKLFF
TRBV5-6,few,CASSLDREQFF
TRBV9,NA,CASSVGTEKKAFF
TRBV5-4,few,CASRARGSGFNEQFF
TRBV4-2,few,CASSRTGADTQYF
TRBV18,few,CASSPRTSGAYNEQFF
TRBV12-2,few,CASRLSPGQDYEQYF
TRBV7-2,NA,CASSRYNQGASHEQYF
TRBV5-1,NA,CASSLGLDTEAFF
TRBV29-1,NA,CSVAYREIINTEAFF
TRBV9,NA,CASSVGSNQPQHF
TRBV18,NA,CASSPLDIYNEQFF
TRBV11-3,few,CASSSQNTGELFF
TRBV7-9,few,CASSRSGAGNSPLHF
TRBV27,NA,CASRRIGNRFSGANVLTF
TRBV12-5,NA,CASGRQPNEKLFF
TRBV19,NA,CASRSDRATYYGYTF
TRBV7-7,NA,CASSTTGGQETQYF
TRBV6-1,NA,CASRSGSYGEAFF
TRBV7-2,NA,CASNLYSNQPQHF
TRBV30,few,CAWKGGTSGGGTQYF
TRBV30,few,CAWSPSRAGWGDSPLHF
TRBV7-9,NA,CASSLLDFASTDTQYF
TRBV5-4,NA,CASRPGQGPGQFF
TRBV7-6,NA,CASSQRTGQGVYEQYF
TRBV14,NA,CASSQESFGVADTQYF
TRBV15,NA,CATSRDIGQEDEQYF
TRBV13,NA,CASSLAGWKEYF
TRBV5-4,NA,CASSSNRGATYGYTF
TRBV5-8,few,CASSLSGTDNEQFF
TRBV7-2,NA,CASSLLQGDYGYTF
TRBV2,NA,CASSEGGTGGGQPQHF
TRBV28,few,CASSFKDRSYQPQHF
TRBV7-7,NA,CASSLAGLSTDTQYF
TRBV6-6,few,CASSYQGGPEQFF
TRBV7-8,once,CASSLIGIGDQPQHF
TRBV7-2,NA,CASSWRAPSSYNEQFF
TRBV2,NA,CASSENRGGNQPQHF
TRBV28,NA,CASSLPPLDTQYF
TRBV28,NA,CASSYFMSGIAF
TRBV10-3,few,CAISSTGELFF
TRBV6-5,NA,CASSGQFNQPQHF
TRBV18,few,CASSPRGLGYTF
TRBV11-2,NA,CASSLSGTDNNEQFF
TRBV2,NA,CASSVRGLRQYF